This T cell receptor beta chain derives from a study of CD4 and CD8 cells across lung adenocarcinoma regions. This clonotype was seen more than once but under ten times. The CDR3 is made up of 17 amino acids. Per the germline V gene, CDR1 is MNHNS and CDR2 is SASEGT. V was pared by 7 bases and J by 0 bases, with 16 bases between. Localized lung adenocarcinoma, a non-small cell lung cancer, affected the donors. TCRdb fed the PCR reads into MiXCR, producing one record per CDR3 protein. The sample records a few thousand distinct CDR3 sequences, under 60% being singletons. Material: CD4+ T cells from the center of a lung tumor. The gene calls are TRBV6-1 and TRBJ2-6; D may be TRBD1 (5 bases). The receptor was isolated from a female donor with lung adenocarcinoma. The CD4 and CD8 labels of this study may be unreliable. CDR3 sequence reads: CASTTAHLGSGANVLTF. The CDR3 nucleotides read TGTGCCAGCACGACAGCGCATCTCGGCTCTGGGGCCAACGTCCTGACTTTC.